The subject of this entry is one T cell receptor beta chain. Its target is not known. A read error may produce the germline difference seen at one junction end. These data come from a study of CD8+CD57+ T cells in acquired aplastic anemia. Study-wide findings and caveats: Around 27 CD8+ CDR3 sequences occurred in both the patients and the controls. For CD8+ Simpson's diversity, patients and controls showed no significant difference.

The study profiled TCR beta VDJ and CDR3 using genomic DNA as template. TCRdb re-analysed the reads in MiXCR, keeping a single row per CDR3 protein. The table has some 280,000 distinct CDR3 sequences, around three fifths seen once; the top ten hold roughly 8%. The CDR3 loop spans 15 amino acids. The V gene's germline CDR1 is KGHDR and CDR2 SFDVKD. This sequence joins TRBV24-1 and TRBJ2-7; D possibly corresponds to TRBD2 (5 bases). This receptor was taken from a human donor with severe aplastic anemia or a healthy control (not recorded which). Specimen: sorted CD4+, CD8+, or CD8+CD57+ T cells (not recorded which) from PBMCs. CDR3 nucleotide sequence: TGCAGTGCTAGAGAGGGTCTCTCCCCGATATACGAGCAGTACTTC. Translated: CSAREGLSPIYEQYF.